This T cell receptor (beta chain) derives from a study of T cell changes during pregnancy in multiple sclerosis. Libraries were prepared by immunoSEQ multiplex PCR; TCRdb keeps only in-frame clonotypes and omits some of them. Of some 70,000 clones listed, about 90% are singletons. There are 14 residues in the CDR3. Germline V gives CDR1 SQVTM, CDR2 ANQGSEA. Trimming removed 6 bases from V and 5 bases from J, with 19 bases in between. This clone has more than one count but fewer than ten. This rearrangement joins TRBV29-1 to TRBJ1-1; D not resolved. Here the sequenced sample was peripheral blood, taken in the second trimester of pregnancy. This receptor was obtained from a female donor with multiple sclerosis, enrolled in a pregnancy study. CDR3 in amino acids: CSVRAILGGTEAFF. The CDR3 DNA reads TGCAGCGTAAGAGCAATTCTCGGAGGGACTGAAGCTTTCTTT.